The next 30 T cell receptor beta chains were all read from a single sample in a study of regulatory T cells in long-lasting Graves disease. The authors built TCR beta libraries using iRepertoire HTBI primers and Arm-PCR of CDR3 regions. TCRdb independently ran MiXCR on the multiplex PCR reads; one entry per CDR3 protein. This table has some 320,000 distinct CDR3 sequences, 15% to 20% appearing once. This sample's time point: newly diagnosed GD, antithyroid drugs for less than 3 months. PBMC-derived RNA was used for the TCR library. This specimen was peripheral blood mononuclear cells (PBMCs), taken at new diagnosis, from a patient treated with antithyroid drugs. The receptors derive from a female donor with Graves disease.

This clonotype has at least ten counts. The chain combines TRBV27 with TRBJ1-5; 8 positions match TRBD1. Germline V CDR1 and CDR2: MNHEY, SMNVEV (reference sequence). This CDR3 is 15 amino acids long. J lost 3 bases, V lost 3 bases, and 4 bases had no gene match. The CDR3 region is CASSFGDRTNQPQHF. The CDR3 nucleotides read TGTGCCAGCAGTTTTGGGGACAGGACCAATCAGCCCCAGCATTTT.

The table lists this clonotype with many counts. The V and J genes are TRBV30 and TRBJ2-7, with 7 bases lining up with TRBD2. The trim removed 0 bases at V and 6 bases at J, leaving 5 bases unmatched. Germline V gives CDR1 GTSNPN, CDR2 SVGIG (reference sequence). The CDR3 has 13 amino acids. The CDR3 protein is CAWSVLGGSEQYF. The CDR3 region has the DNA TGTGCCTGGAGTGTACTAGGCGGGAGCGAGCAGTACTTC.

This clonotype occurred a few times. Sequence at one end of the junction differs from germline and may be a read error. The genes are TRBV3-1 and TRBJ2-3, with a tentative D call TRBD2 (5 bases). This CDR3 comprises 15 residues. In germline, CDR1 is LGHDT, CDR2 YNNKEL (reference sequence). The CDR3: CASSQRESLTDTQYF. The CDR3 DNA is TGTGCAAGCAGCCAGAGGGAGAGTTTGACAGATACGCAGTATTTT.

This chain links TRBV28 with TRBJ2-1; D is perhaps TRBD2 (5 bases). Trimming shortened V by 2 bases and J by 8 bases, and 16 bases separated the two germline ends. The germline CDR1 and CDR2 sequences are MDHEN and SYDVKM. The CDR3 is 15 residues long. CDR3 amino acids: CASSLIDYATDEQFF. CDR3 bases: TGTGCCAGCAGTTTAATTGACTACGCAACGGATGAGCAGTTCTTC.

This clonotype was counted a few times. The genes are TRBV13 and TRBJ1-1, with a weak D call TRBD1 (5 bases). V was clipped by 0 bases and J by 0 bases, with 11 bases between them. The germline V gene has CDR1 PRHDT and CDR2 FYEKMQ (reference sequence). This CDR3 spans 16 amino acids. The DNA for the CDR3 is TGTGCCAGCAGCTTAGGAGGGACCGCCCTGAACACTGAAGCTTTCTTT. It encodes CASSLGGTALNTEAFF. The complete variable domain, with remaining parts taken from reference TRBV13 and TRBJ1-1, reads AAGVIQSPRHLIKEKRETATLKCYPIPRHDTVYWYQQGPGQDPQFLISFYEKMQSDKGSIPDRFSAQQFSDYHSELNMSSLELGDSALYFCASSLGGTALNTEAFFGQGTRLTVV.

This clonotype was counted many times. The chain has TRBV27 and TRBJ2-5; D tentatively reads TRBD1 or TRBD2 (6 bases each). The CDR3 length is 15 residues. Deletions cut 5 bases from V and 5 bases from J, with 18 bases between. Looked up from germline, CDR1 is MNHEY and CDR2 is SMNVEV (reference sequence). The CDR3 bases are TGTGCCAGCAGTCCAGAGGGGGGAACGTGGGAGACCCAGTACTTC. It codes for CASSPEGGTWETQYF.

Only a few counts were recorded for this clonotype. The rearrangement links TRBV14 to TRBJ2-7; D perhaps matches TRBD2 (6 bases). CDR1 and CDR2 (germline): SGHDN, FVKESK. The CDR3 has 14 amino acids. The V and J ends lost 3 bases and 0 bases respectively, with 9 bases between them. As DNA, the CDR3 is TGTGCCAGCAGCCACGGGGGTGGCTCCTACGAGCAGTACTTC. Translation gives CASSHGGGSYEQYF.

This clonotype was recorded a few times. A single base separates this from a much larger clone, so it may be a read error. This chain uses TRBV10-3 with TRBJ2-7, with 9 nucleotides matching TRBD1. Germline assignment: CDR1 ENHRY and CDR2 SYGVKD. The CDR3 length is 12 residues. CDR3 DNA sequence: TGTGCCACCAGTGCGGACAGGGGCGAGCAGTACTTC. As protein: CATSADRGEQYF.

V is TRBV27 and J is TRBJ2-5; D remains ambiguous. Germline-derived CDR1 and CDR2 are MNHEY and SMNVEV (reference sequence). The CDR3 has 13 residues. Trimming removed 6 bases at V and 4 bases at J, with 12 bases between. CDR3 sequence (DNA): TGTGCCAGCAGCCCCCTCGGTGGAGAGACCCAGTACTTC. It is translated as CASSPLGGETQYF.

A note on this clonotype: With a much larger clone just one base away, this may be a read error. The rearrangement uses TRBV20-1 and TRBJ1-4; D is unclear. The germline V gene encodes CDR1 DFQATT and CDR2 SNEGSKA (reference sequence). The CDR3 spans 15 residues. CDR3 nucleotide sequence: TGCAGTGCTAGAAAGGTGGGGTCAACTAATGGAAAACTGTTTTTT. Amino acids: CSARKVGSTNGKLFF.

Only a few counts were recorded for this clonotype. J is TRBJ2-1 and V is TRBV6-5; D remains ambiguous. This CDR3 has 15 residues. V lost 0 bases and J lost 6, with 12 bases in between. CDR1 MNHEY and CDR2 SVGAGI come from the germline V gene. The chain's CDR3 is CASSYSMIGVNEQFF. The CDR3, as DNA: TGTGCCAGCAGTTACTCGATGATTGGGGTCAATGAGCAGTTCTTC.

Regarding this clonotype: A far larger clone is one nucleotide away, so this likely arose from a read error. This chain joins TRBV6-1 and TRBJ2-6; 7 nucleotides align to TRBD1. Per germline, CDR1 MNHNS and CDR2 SASEGT. Germline trimming cut 3 bases from V and 2 bases from J; bases unmatched to any gene: 7. CDR3 size: 17 residues. Written as DNA, the CDR3 is TGTGCCAGCAGTGAGGGCAGGACAGGTGCTGGGGCCAACGTCCTGACTTTC. Its translation: CASSEGRTGAGANVLTF.

This clonotype has at least ten counts. V gene TRBV5-1 combines with J gene TRBJ2-2; TRBD2 matches 7 bases. The CDR3 sequence is 16 residues long. Germline CDR1 and CDR2: SGHRS and YFSETQ. V was clipped by 0 bases and J by 2 bases; unmatched bases: 4. The CDR3 sequence: CASSLARDYNTGELFF. The DNA of the CDR3 is TGCGCCAGCAGCTTGGCTCGGGACTACAACACCGGGGAGCTGTTTTTT.

The chain links TRBV20-1 to TRBJ2-4; D is possibly TRBD1 or TRBD2 (5 bases each). Trimming took 3 bases from V and 5 from J, leaving 11 bases between them. This CDR3 has 13 residues. Germline-derived CDR1 and CDR2 are DFQATT and SNEGSKA (reference sequence). CDR3 sequence: CSARASGQNIQYF. The DNA for the CDR3 is TGCAGTGCTAGGGCCTCGGGACAAAACATTCAGTACTTC.

Concerning this clonotype: A clone one base away is much larger, so this may be a read error. The chain joins TRBV5-4 to TRBJ2-2; no reliable D call. Germline loops: CDR1 SGHNT, CDR2 YYREEE (reference sequence). There are 12 residues in the CDR3. Trimming stripped 4 bases from V and 4 bases from J, with 5 bases between. The DNA of the CDR3 is TGTGCCAGCAGCCCCCCCACCGGGGAGCTGTTTTTT. Its protein product is CASSPPTGELFF.

The rearrangement links TRBV20-1 to TRBJ2-7, with 10 bases that match TRBD2. J lost 4 bases, V lost 3 bases, and 9 bases had no gene match. Germline V gene data show CDR1 as DFQATT and CDR2 as SNEGSKA (reference sequence). The CDR3 totals 15 residues. CDR3 residues: CSASWKVTSGYEQYF. The CDR3 bases are TGCAGTGCTAGCTGGAAGGTGACTAGCGGGTACGAGCAGTACTTC.

This clonotype was seen at least ten times. V usage is TRBV27 and J usage is TRBJ2-1, with 7 bases lining up with TRBD1. The ends lost 6 bases at V and 12 bases at J; junction bases unmatched: 17. The CDR3 has 15 amino acids. Germline lookup yields CDR1 MNHEY and CDR2 SMNVEV (reference sequence). The CDR3 coding sequence is TGTGCCAGCAGACAACCTAGGACAGGCCCGGGCCCGCAGTTCTTC. This sequence encodes CASRQPRTGPGPQFF.

This clonotype was recorded at least ten times. The genes are TRBV20-1 and TRBJ1-6; TRBD1 matches at 9 bases. The CDR3 is 14 amino acids. The V and J ends lost 2 bases and 10 bases, in that order; junction bases with no gene match: 6. Looked up from germline, CDR1 is DFQATT and CDR2 is SNEGSKA (reference sequence). DNA for the CDR3: TGCAGTGCTAGATCTGTGACAGGGGGGTCACCCCTCCACTTT. This encodes CSARSVTGGSPLHF.

This clonotype came up many times. The chain recombines TRBV7-2 with TRBJ2-3; D is unresolved. Germline-derived CDR1 and CDR2 are SGHTA and FQGNSA. Trimming took off 5 bases at V and 4 bases at J, with 7 bases between the two ends. CDR3 length: 12 amino acids. CDR3: CASSQAADTQYF. Here the CDR3 DNA reads TGTGCCAGCAGCCAGGCAGCAGATACGCAGTATTTT.

In its sample, this clonotype was seen many times. The V gene is TRBV24-1, the J gene TRBJ2-1; TRBD2 matches at 11 bases. CDR1 and CDR2 (germline): KGHDR, SFDVKD. CDR3 length equals 20 residues. After removal of 0 bases from V and 9 bases from J, the junction contained 18 bases not matched to a gene. CDR3 coding DNA: TGTGCCACCAGTGATTTGCAGGGTTACGAGACTAGCGGGGAGGCTGGTGAGCAGTTCTTC. Amino acid sequence: CATSDLQGYETSGEAGEQFF.

This clonotype has only a few counts. This sequence joins TRBV24-1 and TRBJ2-1; 10 bases are a match to TRBD2. The CDR3 covers 13 residues. Trimming cost V 9 bases and J 5 bases; bases outside gene matches: 3. The germline gives CDR1 KGHDR, CDR2 SFDVKD. The CDR3 DNA follows: TGTGCCACCGGACTAGCGGACCACAATGAGCAGTTCTTC. Protein sequence: CATGLADHNEQFF.

Concerning this clonotype: Being one base from a much bigger clone, this may be a read error. The V call is TRBV2, the J call TRBJ2-7, with D possibly TRBD1 on 6 matching bases. CDR1 is SNHLY and CDR2 is FYNNEI in the germline V gene. Trimming removed 5 bases from V and 7 bases from J, with 21 bases in between. The CDR3 is made up of 15 amino acids. The CDR3 is CASSKNRVSYNEQYF. CDR3 DNA sequence: TGTGCCAGCAGTAAAAACAGGGTCTCCTACAATGAGCAGTACTTC.

This clonotype was observed a few times. The chain has TRBV29-1 and TRBJ2-1, with TRBD1 matching over 7 bases. Germline CDR1 SQVTM, CDR2 ANQGSEA. The V gene end was trimmed by 0 bases and the J gene end by 6 bases; junction bases not matched to a gene: 8. This CDR3 spans 15 amino acids. CDR3 DNA: TGCAGCGTTGAAGATCATCTAGAGGGGGCCAATGAGCAGTTCTTC. Its translation is CSVEDHLEGANEQFF.

This clonotype was detected ten times or more. The chain employs TRBV12-3 or TRBV12-4 and TRBJ1-4; tentative D call: TRBD1 (5 bases). V shed 1 base and J shed 3 bases, with 9 bases lying between them. This CDR3 contains 15 residues. For the CDR3, the DNA is TGTGCCAGCAGTTTAGGCAGGGCCGCTAATGAAAAACTGTTTTTT. Amino acids: CASSLGRAANEKLFF.

There are many counts of this clonotype. The chain has TRBV5-1 and TRBJ2-3, with D unresolved. V shed 0 bases and J shed 5 bases, with 4 bases lying between them. From germline, CDR1 is SGHRS and CDR2 YFSETQ. The CDR3 totals 12 residues. The CDR3: CASSLEVDTQYF. DNA of the CDR3: TGCGCCAGCAGCTTGGAGGTAGATACGCAGTATTTT.

This clonotype was observed a few times. J is TRBJ1-1 and V is TRBV27; D is possibly TRBD1 (6 bases). CDR1 and CDR2 from the germline V gene are MNHEY and SMNVEV (reference sequence). Trimming took 7 bases from V and 0 from J, leaving 15 bases between them. CDR3 length: 15 amino acids. The CDR3 loop reads CASKPRGRMNTEAFF. In DNA, the CDR3 is TGTGCCAGCAAGCCCCGGGGGCGAATGAACACTGAAGCTTTCTTT.

This clonotype was observed many times. The chain employs TRBV28 and TRBJ2-5; D possibly uses TRBD1 or TRBD2 (5 bases each). Germline values: CDR1 MDHEN, CDR2 SYDVKM. Trimming stripped 2 bases from V and 13 bases from J, with 20 bases between. This CDR3 spans 14 amino acids. The CDR3 here is CASSLPGRTGLGYF. CDR3 nucleotide sequence: TGTGCCAGCAGTTTACCAGGGCGGACGGGGCTAGGGTACTTC.

This clonotype was observed at least ten times. The chain employs TRBV28 and TRBJ1-1; possible D gene TRBD1, 5 bases. The CDR3 consists of 12 residues. CDR1 is MDHEN, CDR2 SYDVKM, per germline. Deletions cut 9 bases from V and 9 bases from J, with 17 bases between. The CDR3 spells CASAGTERQAFF. The CDR3 coding sequence is TGTGCCAGTGCGGGGACCGAACGGCAAGCTTTCTTT.

Many counts were recorded for this clonotype. This sequence joins TRBV11-2 and TRBJ2-1; 11 bases agree with TRBD2. Germline assignment: CDR1 SGHAT and CDR2 FQNNGV. CDR3 length equals 17 residues. Trimming took 5 bases from V and 5 from J; bases not matched to a gene: 11. The CDR3 loop is CASSRLRGLAVNNEQFF. The CDR3 DNA reads TGTGCCAGCAGCCGCCTTCGGGGACTAGCGGTAAACAATGAGCAGTTCTTC.

The chain is built from TRBV7-9 and TRBJ1-2; the D gene is possibly TRBD1 (5 bases). The CDR3 runs 12 residues. The ends were cut back, 5 bases at V and 5 bases at J, with 9 bases in the middle. Per germline, CDR1 SEHNR and CDR2 FQNEAQ (reference sequence). CDR3 DNA: TGTGCCAGCAGCCCGACAGTATATGGCTACACCTTC. It specifies CASSPTVYGYTF.